A single TCR beta chain is shown here with its context. Its antigen is still unknown. Base qualities are not provided; no much larger clone lies one nucleotide away. The CDR3 spans 14 residues, from the cysteine through the phenylalanine. Only CDR3 DNA remains: 42 bases, in frame from the first base. V ends up 3 bases short and J 5 bases short, with an unmatched junction base count of 3. From the germline V gene (reference sequence), CDR1 is MNHEY and CDR2 is SMNVEV. Libraries were constructed by PCR. DNA from cultured CD4+ T cells underwent TCR sequencing with the Oncomine TCR Beta short-read assay at the Johns Hopkins FTIC core. The QIAamp micro DNA kit was used to extract genomic DNA from the cultured CD4+ T cells. Oncomine TCR Beta libraries made from cultured CD4+ T cells were pooled using unique dual indexes and sequenced on an Illumina iSeq 100. The authors' analysis ran thus. Non-productive sequences were removed, and CDR3s that did not start with C, did not end with F or W, or were shorter than 7 amino acids were discarded. The MANAFEST web application was used to identify antigen-specific clonotypes by comparing peptide-stimulated wells against reference wells and other culture wells. To be called positive, a clone needed an FDR below 0.05, an odds ratio above 5, and a productive frequency above 0.1% in at least two of three replicate wells. A clonotype was classed as cross-reactive if the clonotype showed significant expansion both in SARS-CoV-2 spike wells and in at least one common cold coronavirus spike condition. Similarity between CDR3 sequences was evaluated in R version 3.6.1 using Levenshtein distances (stringdist) and unrooted phylogenetic trees (ape). TCRdb trimmed the raw reads at Q25, called clones with MiXCR and kept productive beta chains. Rows matching on CDR3 protein sequence are summarized as one entry with the most common DNA and genes. The V and J calls and clone size come from TCRdb's table, not from the authors' own analysis. The sample has around 15,000 distinct CDR3 sequences on record, under 80% of them singletons. The top ten constitute roughly a tenth of the sample.

This specimen comes from a study of vaccination and CD4 T cells after COVID-19 (dated by TCRdb to the early 2020s). Study-wide context: Every convalescent patient had a positive nasal swab PCR test for SARS-CoV-2, with mild disease in roughly 10 patients and severe disease in one. The convalescent cohort comprised six males and four females, including two Hispanic individuals, seven Caucasians, two Asians and one multiracial person. Participants received two doses of either the Pfizer-BioNTech BNT162b2 vaccine (n=8) or the Moderna mRNA-1273 vaccine (n=2). Post-COVID blood samples from convalescent patients were collected a median of around 110 days after diagnosis, with a range of roughly 35 to 170 days. Post-vaccine blood samples were obtained a median of around 67 days after the second vaccine dose, with a range of about 12 to 241 days. Culture stimuli were overlapping spike peptide pools from SARS-CoV-2 and from the common cold coronaviruses HCoV-NL63, HCoV-OC43 and HCoV-229E. In control cultures, a CEFX viral epitope pool was used as positive control, an HIV-1 Nef peptide pool was used as negative control, or no peptide was added. In approximately eleven COVID-19 convalescent patients and a few infection-naive healthy vaccine recipients, the spike-specific CD4+ TCR repertoire before mRNA vaccination was compared with the repertoire after mRNA vaccination.

What the study reported, not specific to this receptor: Of the vaccine-specific clones found in convalescent patients, nearly all (304 of 307) were mono-reactive for SARS-CoV-2 spike instead of being cross-reactive with common cold coronaviruses. Among convalescent patients, a median around 89% of the SARS-CoV-2-reactive clones seen after vaccination appeared only after vaccination, which suggests priming specific to the vaccine. An increase in the median number of SARS-CoV-2-reactive clonotypes from 20 to 25 after infection to some 38 after vaccination was observed, but the change was not found to be significant. Relatively few convalescent patients were included in the study, and early timepoints after natural infection were not analyzed.

The treatment or condition label for this specimen denotes: roughly nine-day PBMC culture with coronavirus spike peptide pools or control peptides (ViraFEST assay). The ViraFEST assay was used in the study, in which antigen-specific T cells were expanded with peptide pools and expanded clonotypes were subsequently identified by TCR sequencing. The convalescent patients' positive SARS-CoV-2 PCR tests fell between March and December 2020, which was before the Alpha, Beta and Delta variants emerged in the United States. Each well held 2.2 million or so PBMCs cultured with 10 ug/ml peptide pools in IMDM containing roughly 5% human AB serum and 7.5 to 10 IU/ml IL-2. On days 3 and 7, half of the culture medium was replaced with fresh IL-2-containing medium. After 10 days of culture, CD4+ T cells were isolated by negative selection using the EasySep CD4+ T cell isolation kit. PBMCs were separated from whole blood using Ficoll-Paque Plus gradient centrifugation and then either used fresh or cryopreserved at -140C. Culture conditions were generally each tested in triplicate wells.

This sequence originates from a human donor who had recovered from COVID-19. This chain is built from TRBV27 and TRBJ1-1, with 10 bases aligning to TRBD1. Source material: CD4+ T cells from blood, cultured in vitro. The bases read TGTGCCAGCAGTTTTGGACAGGGGGGTACTGAAGCTTTCTTT. The encoded protein is CASSFGQGGTEAFF.